This T cell receptor (beta chain) derives from a study of circulating CD8 cells and anti-PD-1 response in melanoma. About the study: Non-responders showed stable or progressive disease; responders showed complete or partial response.

Germline V gives CDR1 SGHTA, CDR2 FQGNSA. The CDR3 sequence is 21 residues long. With regard to this clonotype: As yet, its antigen is unknown. Mismatch with germline at one junction end may stem from a read error.

Four subsets defined by PD-1 and/or TIGIT were sorted from live CD3+CD8+TCRalphabeta+ cells. General study findings and limits: Under 8% of TRB clonotypes were shared between subsets at M1.

Using approximately 15 ng of total RNA, TCR libraries were made with the QIAseq Immune Repertoire TCR panel. TCRdb passed the reads through MiXCR, listing each CDR3 protein once. Here the sample spans some 200 distinct CDR3 sequences, 9.5% to 15% being singletons. The TCR was taken from a human donor with melanoma. The sequencing used CD8+ T cells from PBMCs, collected at baseline or after one month of anti-PD-1 therapy (not recorded which). The gene calls are TRBV7-2 and TRBJ2-1, with TRBD2 identical over 8 bases. CDR3 in DNA: TGTACCAGCAGCCGAACCCTACTAGCGGAGACCTTCAAACCGGTTTACAGTGAGCAGTTCTTC. Amino acid sequence: CTSSRTLLAETFKPVYSEQFF.